Here is one TCR beta chain with its context. The antigen remains unidentified. The CDR3 contains 15 residues. The V segment lost 5 bases and the J segment 4 bases; nucleotides outside the gene matches: 10. Looked up from germline, CDR1 is DFQATT and CDR2 is SNEGSKA (reference sequence). The use of a sample-barcoded 5' primer and a J-beta primer mix characterized a second PCR of about 6 to 12 cycles. MiXCR was run by TCRdb on the 5' RACE reads, yielding one entry per CDR3 protein. The sample comprises some 670,000 distinct CDR3 sequences, 40% to 65% of which are singletons, and approximately 15% rests with the top ten. This sample is drawn from a study of blood T cells in healthy people across ages. The study drew donors from healthy Caucasian individuals in Russia aged about 6 to 100. Whole-study results and caveats: Getting older went along with TCR beta diversity per million T cells dropping roughly linearly. Naive CD4+ cell counts and diversity both ran higher in long-lived than in aged donors.

The TCR was taken from a woman aged 80 or older in good health. The material sequenced was blood. The chain recombines TRBV20-1 with TRBJ1-5; 8 bases are shared with TRBD1. DNA for the CDR3: TGCAGTGCTCGCTCTCAGGGGGCAGATAATCAGCCCCAGCATTTT. Translation: CSARSQGADNQPQHF.